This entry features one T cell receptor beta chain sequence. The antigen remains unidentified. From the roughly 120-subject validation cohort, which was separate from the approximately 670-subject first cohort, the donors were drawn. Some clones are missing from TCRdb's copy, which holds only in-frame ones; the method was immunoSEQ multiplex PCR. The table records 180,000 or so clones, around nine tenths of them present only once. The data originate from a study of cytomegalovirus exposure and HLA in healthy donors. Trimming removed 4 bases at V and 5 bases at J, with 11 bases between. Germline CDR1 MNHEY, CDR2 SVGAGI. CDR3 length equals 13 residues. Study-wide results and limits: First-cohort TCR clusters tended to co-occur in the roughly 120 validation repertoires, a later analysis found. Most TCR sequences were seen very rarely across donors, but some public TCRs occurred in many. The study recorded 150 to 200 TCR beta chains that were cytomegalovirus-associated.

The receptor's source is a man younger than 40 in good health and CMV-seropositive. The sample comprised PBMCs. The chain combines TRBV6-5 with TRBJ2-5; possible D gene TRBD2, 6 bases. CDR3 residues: CASSWVGGETQYF. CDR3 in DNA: TGTGCCAGCAGTTGGGTCGGAGGGGAGACCCAGTACTTC.